This T cell receptor beta chain stems from a study of blood T cell repertoires in COVID-19. The wider study: The United States, Italy and Spain were the sources of the acute and convalescent COVID-19 samples. PBMCs, B-cell-depleted T cells, or T cells were the source of the cDNA or gDNA that made up the material.

Original analysis: Estimates of nucleated cell counts were drawn from the amplification of reference gene primers. Libraries were prepared by immunoSEQ multiplex PCR; TCRdb keeps only in-frame clonotypes and omits some of them. The V and J calls and the clone size are those of that table, but D and trimming were determined from the DNA. The sample lists tens of thousands of clones; around 87% were seen once. V shed 1 base and J 7 bases; nucleotides not matched to a gene: 15. Germline values: CDR1 MDHEN, CDR2 SYDVKM. This CDR3 is built from 17 residues. Sequencing used peripheral blood. The clonotype originates from a human donor in a cohort sampled during active COVID-19. The chain carries TRBV28 and TRBJ2-7; 8 bases match TRBD2. The CDR3, as DNA: TGTGCCAGCAGTTTATTCTTGTTGATGGGCGGGAGGCAAGAGCAGTACTTC. Protein sequence: CASSLFLLMGGRQEQYF.